A single sample gave rise to the 19 T cell receptor beta chains below, sequenced in a study of cytomegalovirus exposure and HLA in healthy donors (dated by TCRdb to 2016 to 2017). Libraries were built with the immunoSEQ multiplex PCR assay. For the multiplex PCR, a mixture combining 60 forward primers for TCR Vbeta segments and 13 reverse primers for TCR Jbeta segments was used. The table comes from immuneACCESS by way of TCRdb, which keeps in-frame sequences with V and J called. Part of the clones is missing from these tables; in studies checked, under half for an unresolved V gene and the rest for unknown reasons. The sample has around 100,000 clones on record, about 70% of them singletons. The ten largest clones add up to approximately 0.9% of the sample. Material: PBMCs. These receptors were collected from a woman aged 25-40 years in good health and CMV-seronegative.

The V and J genes are TRBV4-2 and TRBJ1-5; tentative D call: TRBD1 (5 bases). The CDR3 covers 16 residues. Germline V lookup: CDR1 LGHNA, CDR2 YNFKEQ. V gave up 0 bases and J gave up 5 bases, with 14 bases separating them. The DNA of the CDR3 is TGTGCCAGCAGCCAAGATCGGCAGGGTGGCGATCAGCCCCAGCATTTT. It yields the protein CASSQDRQGGDQPQHF.

The chain couples TRBV6-5 to TRBJ1-1; 11 bases line up with TRBD1. With 6 bases clipped from V and 4 bases from J, the junction kept 7 bases outside the gene matches. The CDR3 extends over 15 amino acids. The germline CDR1 and CDR2 sequences are MNHEY and SVGAGI. The DNA of the CDR3 is TGTGCCAGCAGCAGACCGGGACAGGGGGTCACTGAAGCTTTCTTT. Translating it yields CASSRPGQGVTEAFF.

The chain joins TRBV7-9 to TRBJ1-1, with no clear D. Per germline, CDR1 SEHNR and CDR2 FQNEAQ (reference sequence). V was pared by 5 bases and J by 4 bases, with 11 bases between. This CDR3 spans 13 amino acids. CDR3: CASSPVHTTEAFF. In DNA form, the CDR3 reads TGTGCCAGCAGCCCCGTCCACACCACTGAAGCTTTCTTT.

CDR3 DNA: TGTGCCAGCAGCTTGAGAAGCTACGCCTACGAGCAGTACTTC. Amino acid sequence: CASSLRSYAYEQYF. The V and J genes are TRBV13 and TRBJ2-7; D is uncertain. Trimming took 3 bases from V and 2 from J, leaving 11 bases between them. This CDR3 comprises 14 residues. Germline V gene lookup returns CDR1 PRHDT and CDR2 FYEKMQ (reference sequence).

This clone was found once. The chain employs TRBV5-1 and TRBJ1-1, with a weak D call TRBD1 (6 bases). Germline V gene sequence: CDR1 SGHRS, CDR2 YFSETQ. V was shortened by 0 bases and J by 5 bases, with 17 bases between the two germline ends. The CDR3 covers 16 residues. The CDR3 protein is CASSLEGGGARTEAFF. The CDR3 DNA follows: TGCGCCAGCAGCTTGGAGGGTGGGGGGGCTAGGACTGAAGCTTTCTTT.

The rearrangement joins TRBV25-1 to TRBJ1-2, with 7 bases matching TRBD1. The CDR3 runs to 11 residues. Germline V gene data show CDR1 as MGHDK and CDR2 as SYGVNS. After removal of 8 bases from V and 7 bases from J, the junction contained 4 bases not matched to a gene. The CDR3 spells CASHQGGGYTF. CDR3 coding DNA: TGTGCCAGCCACCAGGGGGGTGGCTACACCTTC.

This clone was seen a single time. The chain links TRBV7-6 to TRBJ2-2, with 12 bases aligning to TRBD1. The CDR3 is made up of 16 amino acids. Germline CDR1 is SGHVS and CDR2 is FNYEAQ. After removal of 5 bases from V and 7 bases from J, the junction contained 8 bases not matched to a gene. CDR3 region: CASSRGQGAAGGELFF. Written as DNA, the CDR3 is TGTGCCAGCAGCAGGGGACAGGGGGCAGCAGGCGGGGAGCTGTTTTTT.

CDR3: CASSFGTANSPLHF. The CDR3 DNA reads as TGTGCCAGCAGCTTCGGGACAGCAAATTCACCCCTCCACTTT. V gene TRBV11-3 combines with J gene TRBJ1-6; 7 nucleotides align to TRBD1. Germline V lookup: CDR1 SGHNT, CDR2 YENEEA. The CDR3 is made up of 14 amino acids. Germline trimming cut 3 bases from V and 7 bases from J; bases unmatched to any gene: 3.

In this sample, this clone turned up a few times. The V gene is TRBV19, the J gene TRBJ1-2; the D gene is possibly TRBD1 (6 bases). V was cut by 7 bases and J by 2 bases, with 14 bases left in between. The length of the CDR3 is 14 residues. Germline loops: CDR1 LNHDA, CDR2 SQIVND (reference sequence). CDR3 region: CASNRADRNYGYTF. The CDR3 nucleotides read TGTGCCAGTAATAGGGCGGACAGAAACTATGGCTACACCTTC.

The rearrangement joins TRBV7-8 to TRBJ2-7; 8 nucleotides align to TRBD1. J lost 6 bases, V lost 5 bases, and 9 bases had no gene match. There are 14 residues in the CDR3. Germline-derived CDR1 and CDR2 are SGHVS and FQNEAQ. The CDR3 loop is CASSVETGAGEQYF. The DNA for the CDR3 is TGTGCCAGCAGCGTGGAGACAGGGGCGGGCGAGCAGTACTTC. The full variable domain, with the rest looked up from reference TRBV7-8 and TRBJ2-7, is GAGVSQSPRYKVAKRGQDVALRCDPISGHVSLFWYQQALGQGPEFLTYFQNEAQLDKSGLPSDRFFAERPEGSVSTLKIQRTQQEDSAVYLCASSVETGAGEQYFGPGTRLTVT.

Only one count was recorded for this clone. This rearrangement joins TRBV27 to TRBJ1-1; no clear D. Trimming stripped 4 bases from V and 0 bases from J, with 9 bases between. Germline V gene sequence: CDR1 MNHEY, CDR2 SMNVEV (reference sequence). The CDR3 is made up of 14 amino acids. CDR3 coding DNA: TGTGCCAGCAGTTCCCCGAACTTGAACACTGAAGCTTTCTTT. Its protein is CASSSPNLNTEAFF.

The rearrangement uses TRBV7-2 and TRBJ1-5; TRBD1 matches at 7 bases. The CDR3 consists of 15 residues. Germline loops: CDR1 SGHTA, CDR2 FQGNSA. V shed 2 bases and J 4 bases; nucleotides not matched to a gene: 5. The CDR3 DNA follows: TGTGCCAGCAGCTTATGGGGACAGCAAAATCAGCCCCAGCATTTT. Residues: CASSLWGQQNQPQHF.

The chain uses TRBV30 and TRBJ1-6, with no clear D. The CDR3 runs to 13 residues. Germline V CDR1 and CDR2: GTSNPN, SVGIG (reference sequence). Between the trimmed V and J ends, which lost 5 bases and 8 bases, there was a span of 13 bases. The DNA for the CDR3 is TGTGCCTGGTCGCTCTCGTCGGATTCACCCCTCCACTTT. This encodes CAWSLSSDSPLHF.

This chain uses TRBV9 with TRBJ1-1; no clear D. Germline CDR1 SGDLS, CDR2 YYNGEE. With 5 bases removed from V and 6 bases from J, the gap between germline ends came to 14 bases. The CDR3 is 13 residues long. The CDR3 DNA is TGTGCCAGCAGGGCAACAGTTTCGGCTGAAGCTTTCTTT. It yields the protein CASRATVSAEAFF.

This chain links TRBV5-4 with TRBJ1-2, with TRBD1 as a possible D gene (5 bases). Trimming pared 2 bases from V and 1 base from J, leaving 18 bases between. CDR3 size: 17 residues. Germline loops: CDR1 SGHNT, CDR2 YYREEE (reference sequence). The CDR3 sequence: CASSFGLGAGNNYGYTF. The DNA of the CDR3 is TGTGCCAGCAGCTTCGGTTTAGGGGCCGGAAATAACTATGGCTACACCTTC.

The chain joins TRBV5-1 to TRBJ1-1; 7 bases line up with TRBD1. The CDR3 is 12 residues long. Germline CDR1 SGHRS, CDR2 YFSETQ. V lost 5 bases to trimming and J lost 6 bases; unmatched junction nucleotides: 4. The CDR3 is CASRNGQAEAFF. In nucleotides, the CDR3 is TGCGCCAGCAGGAATGGACAGGCTGAAGCTTTCTTT.

This chain joins TRBV27 and TRBJ2-1; 13 bases line up with TRBD2. Germline V lookup: CDR1 MNHEY, CDR2 SMNVEV (reference sequence). The CDR3 is 18 amino acids. After removal of 4 bases from V and 2 bases from J, the junction contained 8 bases not matched to a gene. CDR3 in DNA: TGTGCCAGCAGTTCCCTACAGGGACTAGCGGGAACCTACAATGAGCAGTTCTTC. Translating gives CASSSLQGLAGTYNEQFF.

V is TRBV30 and J is TRBJ2-7; D is unclear. From germline, CDR1 is GTSNPN and CDR2 SVGIG (reference sequence). There are 12 residues in the CDR3. V lost 1 base and J lost 0, with 4 bases in between. CDR3 coding DNA: TGTGCCTGGAGTGCACTCTCCTACGAGCAGTACTTC. Translation: CAWSALSYEQYF.

The gene calls are TRBV11-2 and TRBJ1-1; tentatively, D is TRBD1 (5 bases). The CDR3 sequence is 14 residues long. The germline gives CDR1 SGHAT, CDR2 FQNNGV. Trimming stripped 3 bases from V and 10 bases from J, with 18 bases between. The CDR3 loop reads CASSFQGLSLRAFF. In nucleotides, the CDR3 is TGTGCCAGCAGCTTTCAGGGCCTCTCTTTGAGAGCTTTCTTT.